Below are 25 T cell receptor beta chains sequenced from a single sample in a study of blood T cell repertoires in COVID-19. TCRdb's table, derived via immunoSEQ multiplex PCR, lists solely in-frame clones and lacks some. Of a few hundred thousand clones in the sample, less than 85% were seen once. Sequenced input: PBMCs or T cells enriched from blood (not recorded which). The receptors were sampled from a woman between 45 and 65 years old who had recovered from COVID-19.

This clone was detected only a few times. The genes are TRBV27 and TRBJ1-1; 12 bases agree with TRBD1. Germline CDR1 and CDR2: MNHEY and SMNVEV (reference sequence). Trimming cost V 5 bases and J 4 bases; bases outside gene matches: 11. The CDR3 contains 17 residues. CDR3 loop: CASSPNWDRGQVTEAFF. DNA of the CDR3: TGTGCCAGCAGTCCTAACTGGGACAGGGGGCAAGTCACTGAAGCTTTCTTT.

This clone was recorded once. This sequence joins TRBV7-2 and TRBJ2-7, with TRBD1 matching over 7 bases. The J segment lost 7 bases and the V segment lost 5 bases, leaving 5 bases of the junction unmatched. The CDR3 is 12 amino acids. CDR1 SGHTA and CDR2 FQGNSA come from the germline V gene. The chain's CDR3 is CASSATGKEQYF. The CDR3 DNA reads TGTGCCAGCAGCGCGACAGGGAAGGAGCAGTACTTC.

The chain has TRBV6-1 and TRBJ1-5; unclear D gene. The CDR3 loop spans 18 amino acids. V shed 0 bases and J shed 3 bases, with 18 bases lying between them. Germline V gene sequence: CDR1 MNHNS, CDR2 SASEGT. This CDR3 reads CASSEALHNAGSNQPQHF. In DNA form, the CDR3 reads TGTGCCAGCAGTGAAGCGCTTCATAATGCGGGATCCAATCAGCCCCAGCATTTT.

J is TRBJ2-7 and V is TRBV4-3; TRBD2 is a possible D gene (7 bases). Germline V gives CDR1 LGHNA, CDR2 YSLEER. The CDR3 has 17 amino acids. Trimming shortened V by 2 bases and J by 0 bases, and 17 bases separated the two germline ends. CDR3 protein: CASSQLGTGGASYEQYF. The CDR3 coding sequence is TGCGCCAGCAGCCAACTAGGGACTGGGGGGGCCTCCTACGAGCAGTACTTC.

The V and J genes are TRBV19 and TRBJ2-1; TRBD2 matches 9 bases. Germline assignment: CDR1 LNHDA and CDR2 SQIVND (reference sequence). The V gene end was trimmed by 6 bases and the J gene end by 1 base; junction bases not matched to a gene: 7. This CDR3 is built from 16 residues. CDR3: CASSDSGSRSYNEQFF. DNA of the CDR3: TGTGCCAGTAGCGATAGCGGGAGTCGATCCTACAATGAGCAGTTCTTC.

The CDR3 spells CAWSVGVNTEAFF. For the CDR3, the DNA is TGTGCCTGGAGTGTGGGCGTGAACACTGAAGCTTTCTTT. J is TRBJ1-1 and V is TRBV30; unclear D gene. V lost 0 bases and J 0 bases, leaving 5 bases between the germline ends. CDR1 GTSNPN and CDR2 SVGIG come from the germline V gene (reference sequence). This CDR3 contains 13 residues.

This clone has only a few counts. The chain uses TRBV18 and TRBJ1-1; 7 nucleotides line up with TRBD1. CDR3 length: 13 amino acids. The junction had 5 bases not matched to a gene; V was cut back by 3 bases and J by 7 bases. CDR1 is KGHSH and CDR2 is LQKENI in the germline V gene. CDR3 in DNA: TGTGCCAGCTCACCGCAGGGACAGCTTGAAGCTTTCTTT. It is translated as CASSPQGQLEAFF. The full variable domain, its missing parts supplied by reference TRBV18 and TRBJ1-1, is NAGVMQNPRHLVRRRGQEARLRCSPMKGHSHVYWYRQLPEEGLKFMVYLQKENIIDESGMPKERFSAEFPKEGPSILRIQQVVRGDSAAYFCASSPQGQLEAFFGQGTRLTVV.

This sequence joins TRBV6-5 and TRBJ2-7; 7 bases align to TRBD2. The germline CDR1 and CDR2 sequences are MNHEY and SVGAGI. The CDR3 length is 15 residues. The J segment lost 2 bases and the V segment lost 6 bases, leaving 10 bases of the junction unmatched. The CDR3 sequence is CASRKERGTTYEQYF. The DNA for the CDR3 is TGTGCCAGCAGGAAAGAGCGGGGAACGACCTACGAGCAGTACTTC.

This rearrangement joins TRBV30 to TRBJ1-1; a possible D gene is TRBD1 (6 bases). The CDR3 loop spans 15 amino acids. In germline, CDR1 is GTSNPN, CDR2 SVGIG (reference sequence). Deletions cut 2 bases from V and 4 bases from J, with 17 bases between. CDR3 DNA sequence: TGTGCCTGGAGTCCCACGGACAGACAAATCACTGAAGCTTTCTTT. This translates into CAWSPTDRQITEAFF.

The rearrangement joins TRBV5-1 to TRBJ2-2, with D possibly being TRBD1 (6 bases). Germline V CDR1 and CDR2: SGHRS, YFSETQ. The CDR3 spans 15 residues. With 4 bases removed from V and 3 bases from J, the gap between germline ends came to 13 bases. CDR3 DNA sequence: TGCGCCAGCAGCACACAGGGTATTGACACCGGGGAGCTGTTTTTT. Its protein is CASSTQGIDTGELFF.

V usage is TRBV19 and J usage is TRBJ2-2; D remains unclear. Germline V CDR1 and CDR2: LNHDA, SQIVND (reference sequence). CDR3 length: 12 amino acids. V shed 7 bases and J shed 7 bases, with 10 bases lying between them. The CDR3, as DNA: TGTGCCAGTAATCCCTACCTCGGGGAGCTGTTTTTT. Translation: CASNPYLGELFF.

This rearrangement joins TRBV11-1 to TRBJ1-4; TRBD1 agrees at 8 bases. Per the germline V gene, CDR1 is SGHAT and CDR2 is FQDESV (reference sequence). This CDR3 spans 14 amino acids. V was pared by 5 bases and J by 5 bases, with 4 bases of the junction left unmatched. CDR3 nucleotides: TGTGCCAGCAGCCCCGGACAGGGCAATGAAAAACTGTTTTTT. Protein sequence: CASSPGQGNEKLFF.

This chain links TRBV5-4 with TRBJ1-1; no clear D gene. The CDR3 spans 13 residues. Germline CDR1 and CDR2: SGHNT and YYREEE (reference sequence). V lost 0 bases, J lost 1 base, and 4 bases lay in between. The CDR3 protein is CASSLDTNTEAFF. The CDR3, as DNA: TGTGCCAGCAGCTTGGACACGAACACTGAAGCTTTCTTT. Full variable domain (remainder filled in from reference TRBV5-4 and TRBJ1-1): ETGVTQSPTHLIKTRGQQVTLRCSSQSGHNTVSWYQQALGQGPQFIFQYYREEENGRGNFPPRFSGLQFPNYSSELNVNALELDDSALYLCASSLDTNTEAFFGQGTRLTVV.

The chain couples TRBV19 to TRBJ1-2, with 11 bases aligning to TRBD1. V was pared by 4 bases and J by 5 bases, with 6 bases of the junction left unmatched. The germline CDR1 and CDR2 sequences are LNHDA and SQIVND (reference sequence). The CDR3 is 15 amino acids. Here the CDR3 DNA reads TGTGCCAGTAGTAGGACGGACAGGGGGCAATATGGCTACACCTTC. It translates to CASSRTDRGQYGYTF.

The chain carries TRBV7-9 and TRBJ1-4, with D perhaps TRBD1 (5 bases). In germline, CDR1 is SEHNR, CDR2 FQNEAQ (reference sequence). CDR3 size: 14 residues. V dropped 0 bases and J dropped 4 bases, with 6 bases sitting between them. The CDR3 sequence: CASSLAGGNEKLFF. In DNA, the CDR3 is TGTGCCAGCAGCTTAGCGGGGGGTAATGAAAAACTGTTTTTT. The whole variable domain, remainder taken from reference TRBV7-9 and TRBJ1-4, is DTGVSQNPRHKITKRGQNVTFRCDPISEHNRLYWYRQTLGQGPEFLTYFQNEAQLEKSRLLSDRFSAERPKGSFSTLEIQRTEQGDSAMYLCASSLAGGNEKLFFGSGTQLSVL.

The chain joins TRBV18 to TRBJ1-5, with 8 nucleotides matching TRBD1. Germline V CDR1 and CDR2: KGHSH, LQKENI. CDR3 length: 15 residues. V dropped 6 bases and J dropped 5; count of bases not matched to a gene: 9. CDR3 in amino acids: CASSPGGDSDQPQHF. CDR3 coding DNA: TGTGCCAGCTCTCCAGGGGGCGATTCTGATCAGCCCCAGCATTTT.

V is TRBV19 and J is TRBJ2-5, with D possibly TRBD2 on 6 matching bases. This CDR3 comprises 17 residues. V gave up 8 bases and J gave up 5 bases, with 27 bases separating them. Germline V lookup: CDR1 LNHDA, CDR2 SQIVND (reference sequence). In nucleotides, the CDR3 is TGTGCCAGTTCTACCTCTGGCGCAGCGGGTGGCGCGGAGACCCAGTACTTC. Translating it yields CASSTSGAAGGAETQYF.

The chain recombines TRBV20-1 with TRBJ1-5; 9 positions match TRBD1. The CDR3 covers 14 residues. Germline V gene lookup returns CDR1 DFQATT and CDR2 SNEGSKA (reference sequence). Trimming removed 3 bases from V and 6 bases from J; junction bases left unmatched: 6. The CDR3 protein is CSASPTGGGQPQHF. CDR3 sequence (DNA): TGCAGTGCTAGTCCTACAGGGGGCGGTCAGCCCCAGCATTTT.

This clone has only one observation. J is TRBJ1-1 and V is TRBV19; D is ambiguous. The CDR3 runs to 13 residues. Trimming took 3 bases from V and 0 from J, leaving 5 bases between them. Germline CDR1 is LNHDA and CDR2 is SQIVND (reference sequence). The CDR3 nucleotides are TGTGCCAGTAGTATGAGCCTGAACACTGAAGCTTTCTTT. Translated, it gives CASSMSLNTEAFF.

This rearrangement joins TRBV5-8 to TRBJ2-2, with 7 bases identical to TRBD1. Germline values: CDR1 SGHTS, CDR2 YDEGEE. J lost 10 bases, V lost 6 bases, and 12 bases had no gene match. The CDR3 is 14 residues long. As DNA, the CDR3 is TGTGCCAGCACCACTCCGGGACAGTTATCGGAGCTGTTTTTT. Protein product: CASTTPGQLSELFF.

This clone came up many times. V usage is TRBV9 and J usage is TRBJ1-6, with TRBD1 identical over 8 bases. The V and J ends lost 0 bases and 9 bases, in that order; junction bases with no gene match: 5. The CDR3 consists of 15 residues. Germline V gene sequence: CDR1 SGDLS, CDR2 YYNGEE. CDR3 sequence: CASSVGTGPSSPLHF. As DNA, the CDR3 is TGTGCCAGCAGCGTAGGGACAGGGCCTAGTTCACCCCTCCACTTT.

This clone showed up just once. The chain has TRBV28 and TRBJ1-2; possibly TRBD1 for D (5 bases). This CDR3 contains 14 residues. CDR1 is MDHEN, CDR2 SYDVKM, per germline. Deletions cut 7 bases from V and 1 base from J, with 13 bases between. CDR3: CASTLAGVNYGYTF. In DNA, the CDR3 is TGTGCCAGCACCCTCGCGGGGGTTAACTATGGCTACACCTTC.

V is TRBV5-6 and J is TRBJ1-5, with D unclear. The CDR3 totals 16 residues. Germline lookup yields CDR1 SGHDT and CDR2 YYEEEE. Trimming took 1 base from V and 2 from J, leaving 13 bases between them. The CDR3 coding sequence is TGTGCCAGCAGCTTGTCTGAGGGCTCGCGCAATCAGCCCCAGCATTTT. Its translation: CASSLSEGSRNQPQHF.

The CDR3 here is CASSYVWGSYNEQFF. CDR3 nucleotide sequence: TGTGCCAGCAGTTACGTGTGGGGCTCATACAATGAGCAGTTCTTC. The chain couples TRBV6-5 to TRBJ2-1, with D possibly TRBD1 on 5 matching bases. Trimming pared 2 bases from V and 4 bases from J, leaving 12 bases between. The germline CDR1 and CDR2 sequences are MNHEY and SVGAGI. The CDR3 is 15 residues long.

This sequence joins TRBV7-2 and TRBJ2-1; 7 bases map to TRBD2. The germline V gene encodes CDR1 SGHTA and CDR2 FQGNSA. The CDR3 runs 17 residues. V shed 2 bases and J 1 base; nucleotides not matched to a gene: 8. CDR3 sequence: CASSLRVRGSSYNEQFF. Written as DNA, the CDR3 is TGTGCCAGCAGCTTAAGGGTTCGCGGGAGTTCCTACAATGAGCAGTTCTTC.